These 11 T cell receptor beta chains share one sample of origin, sequenced in a study of blood T cell repertoires in COVID-19. Only in-frame clones appear in the TCRdb table, and some are missing; sequencing was by immunoSEQ multiplex PCR. The sample contains about 160,000 clones, roughly 84% of which appear only once. Sequencing used peripheral blood. These receptors were collected from a man aged 55 to 70 who had recovered from COVID-19.

A note on this clone: The same CDR3 arises from other DNA sequences in this sample as well. The chain has TRBV15 and TRBJ2-3; 8 bases are shared with TRBD1. The CDR3 runs 15 residues. Germline CDR1 LNHNV, CDR2 YYDKDF (reference sequence). The V and J ends lost 0 bases and 4 bases, in that order; junction bases with no gene match: 3. The CDR3 sequence is CATSRDRGPADTQYF. The CDR3 coding sequence is TGTGCCACCAGCAGAGACAGGGGGCCGGCAGATACGCAGTATTTT.

The chain couples TRBV18 to TRBJ1-5; D remains ambiguous. Germline CDR1 KGHSH, CDR2 LQKENI. Trimming removed 0 bases from V and 1 base from J, with 10 bases in between. The CDR3 length is 16 residues. CDR3 nucleotides: TGTGCCAGCTCACCACCGAACGGGGAAAGCAATCAGCCCCAGCATTTT. Its protein product is CASSPPNGESNQPQHF.

The chain combines TRBV5-4 with TRBJ1-2; no reliable D call. Trimming removed 0 bases at V and 5 bases at J, with 14 bases between. The CDR3 length is 15 residues. Germline CDR1 and CDR2: SGHNT and YYREEE (reference sequence). The CDR3 sequence: CASSLGTIGGYGYTF. As DNA, the CDR3 is TGTGCCAGCAGCTTGGGTACGATAGGAGGTTATGGCTACACCTTC.

The chain combines TRBV18 with TRBJ2-3; 10 bases are shared with TRBD1. The CDR3 has 16 amino acids. Germline loops: CDR1 KGHSH, CDR2 LQKENI. The junction had 8 bases not matched to a gene; V was cut back by 2 bases and J by 6 bases. The CDR3 protein is CASSPSGTGVIDTQYF. The CDR3 bases are TGTGCCAGCTCACCATCCGGGACAGGGGTCATCGATACGCAGTATTTT.

This clone was seen a handful of times. V is TRBV19 and J is TRBJ2-5; the match to TRBD1 covers 12 bases. This CDR3 is 15 amino acids long. The J segment lost 5 bases and the V segment lost 5 bases, leaving 6 bases of the junction unmatched. Germline CDR1 LNHDA, CDR2 SQIVND (reference sequence). The CDR3: CASSWGQGAEETQYF. CDR3 sequence (DNA): TGTGCCAGTAGTTGGGGACAGGGGGCCGAGGAGACCCAGTACTTC.

The chain has TRBV10-1 and TRBJ1-1; D is possibly TRBD1 (5 bases). Trimming took 0 bases from V and 1 from J, leaving 27 bases between them. The CDR3 contains 21 residues. The germline V gene encodes CDR1 WNHNN and CDR2 SYGVQD (reference sequence). The CDR3 loop is CASSESTYGGTREFRNTEAFF. The CDR3 DNA is TGCGCCAGCAGTGAGTCGACCTACGGGGGTACTAGGGAATTTAGGAACACTGAAGCTTTCTTT.

The chain is built from TRBV4-2 and TRBJ2-1; tentative D call: TRBD1 (6 bases). CDR3 length: 16 amino acids. In germline, CDR1 is LGHNA, CDR2 YNFKEQ. Trimming stripped 3 bases from V and 5 bases from J, with 17 bases between. The chain's CDR3 is CASSQQQGLADNEQFF. The CDR3 DNA reads TGTGCCAGCAGCCAGCAACAGGGTTTAGCCGACAATGAGCAGTTCTTC.

The chain employs TRBV19 and TRBJ1-6, with TRBD1 identical over 7 bases. CDR1 and CDR2 (germline): LNHDA, SQIVND (reference sequence). CDR3 length: 14 amino acids. V gave up 3 bases and J gave up 7 bases; unmatched junction bases: 3. The CDR3 sequence is CASSIGTANSPLHF. The DNA of the CDR3 is TGTGCCAGTAGTATTGGGACAGCGAATTCACCCCTCCACTTT.

The chain is built from TRBV7-3 and TRBJ2-1; tentative D call: TRBD1 (5 bases). The CDR3 is 16 amino acids. Looked up from germline, CDR1 is SGHTA and CDR2 is FQGTGA. The V end lost 6 bases, the J end lost 2 bases, and 17 bases lay between the germline ends. The DNA of the CDR3 is TGTGCCAGCAGTTTTTTCGACAGAGTACCCTACAATGAGCAGTTCTTC. It codes for CASSFFDRVPYNEQFF.

The chain carries TRBV12-3 or TRBV12-4 and TRBJ2-1; tentatively, D is TRBD1 (6 bases). V lost 8 bases to trimming and J lost 7 bases, with 12 bases between them. The CDR3 runs 12 residues. CDR3 loop: CASLRQGNEQFF. In DNA form, the CDR3 reads TGTGCCAGCCTACGGCAGGGGAATGAGCAGTTCTTC.

The chain couples TRBV4-2 to TRBJ2-3; 12 nucleotides line up with TRBD2. The CDR3 is 20 amino acids. Trimming took 0 bases from V and 1 from J; bases not matched to a gene: 11. Germline V CDR1 and CDR2: LGHNA, YNFKEQ. The CDR3 DNA follows: TGTGCCAGCAGCCAAGAGTGGCTAGCGGGGGGGCGGTGGGGCACAGATACGCAGTATTTT. It specifies CASSQEWLAGGRWGTDTQYF.